These T cell receptor beta chains were read from a single sample in a study of Graves' ophthalmopathy and Graves' hyperthyroidism. From the multiplex PCR reads, TCRdb called clonotypes with MiXCR, one entry per CDR3 protein. The sample has about 170,000 distinct CDR3 sequences, around two fifths seen once. Sequenced material: peripheral blood. The receptors derive from a woman in her thirties or forties with Graves' ophthalmopathy. Both conserved end residues are part of each CDR3. D genes are given only for firm matches. Only some rows state a clone size, as once, few, many or a class for expanded clones.

>-|few|TRBJ1-3|TRBV12-3/TRBV12-4
CASTFVLGNTIYF
TGTGCCAGCACCTTCGTACTCGGAAACACCATATATTTT
>TRBD1|-|TRBJ1-1|TRBV6-5
CASSWDSLEAFF
TGTGCCAGCAGTTGGGACAGCCTTGAAGCTTTCTTT
>-|-|TRBJ1-1|TRBV7-3
CASSLNPGMNTEAFF
TGTGCCAGCAGCTTAAACCCAGGAATGAACACTGAAGCTTTCTTT
>-|many|TRBJ1-5|TRBV6-2/TRBV6-3
CASSYWDNNQPQHF
TGTGCCAGCAGTTACTGGGACAACAATCAGCCCCAGCATTTT
>TRBD1|many|TRBJ1-1|TRBV12-3/TRBV12-4
CASSPPQGPGGLSEAFF
TGTGCCAGCAGTCCCCCACAGGGGCCAGGAGGGCTATCTGAAGCTTTCTTT
>-|many|TRBJ1-1|TRBV30
CAWSLFRGTEAFF
TGTGCCTGGAGTCTCTTCAGAGGTACTGAAGCTTTCTTT
>-|many|TRBJ1-2|TRBV27
CASSLSQVGYGYTF
TGTGCCAGCAGTTTATCTCAGGTGGGCTATGGCTACACCTTC
>TRBD2|-|TRBJ2-7|TRBV7-2
CASSESAGGQYEQYF
TGTGCCAGCAGTGAATCGGCGGGAGGGCAGTACGAGCAGTACTTC
>-|-|TRBJ2-5|TRBV19
CASSTAGAETQYF
TGTGCCAGTAGTACCGCAGGGGCAGAGACCCAGTACTTC
>TRBD2|-|TRBJ2-7|TRBV6-1
CASNLAGGTEQYF
TGTGCCAGCAATCTAGCGGGAGGTACCGAGCAGTACTTC
>-|many|TRBJ1-2|TRBV12-3/TRBV12-4
CASSLSRQAVGYTF
TGTGCCAGCAGTTTAAGCCGACAGGCCGTTGGCTACACCTTC
>TRBD2|-|TRBJ2-4|TRBV28
CASSLPGGPAKNIQYF
TGTGCCAGCAGTTTACCGGGAGGGCCCGCCAAAAACATTCAGTACTTC
>TRBD1|-|TRBJ2-2|TRBV4-2
CATSTGTGAPGELFF
TGTGCCACCTCGACCGGGACAGGGGCCCCCGGGGAGCTGTTTTTT
>-|many|TRBJ1-6|TRBV6-5
CASSPYQNYNSPLHF
TGTGCCAGCAGCCCATACCAGAACTATAATTCACCCCTCCACTTT
>-|many|TRBJ2-3|TRBV10-1
CASSEGTDTQYF
TGCGCCAGCAGTGAGGGCACAGATACGCAGTATTTT
>TRBD1|once|TRBJ2-4|TRBV20-1
CSAARTGNSLAAKNIQYF
TGCAGTGCTGCCCGGACAGGGAATAGCCTAGCAGCCAAAAACATTCAGTACTTC
>-|-|TRBJ1-2|TRBV28
CASITGGADGYTF
TGTGCCAGCATAACAGGTGGGGCCGATGGCTACACCTTC
>-|many|TRBJ2-7|TRBV12-3/TRBV12-4
CASSSDRTVSYEQYF
TGTGCCAGCAGTTCGGATAGGACAGTCTCCTACGAGCAGTACTTC
>TRBD1|many|TRBJ2-1|TRBV6-2/TRBV6-3
CASSYSIPQQGNEQFF
TGTGCCAGCAGTTACTCGATTCCCCAACAGGGGAATGAGCAGTTCTTC
>-|many|TRBJ1-1|TRBV27
CASSLRRGNPAFF
TGTGCCAGCAGTTTACGTAGAGGGAACCCAGCTTTCTTT
>-|many|TRBJ2-5|TRBV11-2
CASSFGWQETQYF
TGTGCCAGCAGCTTCGGCTGGCAAGAGACCCAGTACTTC
>-|-|TRBJ1-2|TRBV6-1
CAIRSGAGYGYTF
TGTGCCATCAGATCCGGGGCCGGATATGGCTACACCTTC
>TRBD1|-|TRBJ2-2|TRBV2
CASRFRDSYTGELFF
TGTGCTAGCAGGTTCAGGGACAGTTACACCGGGGAGCTGTTTTTT
>-|many|TRBJ1-1|TRBV5-6
CASRRPGPNTEAFF
TGTGCCAGCAGGCGACCGGGACCGAACACTGAAGCTTTCTTT
>TRBD1|many|TRBJ1-5|TRBV19
CASSPGTGGTNQPQHF
TGTGCCAGTAGTCCCGGGACAGGGGGTACCAATCAGCCCCAGCATTTT
>TRBD1|-|TRBJ2-5|TRBV7-2
CASSSGQGVGRETQYF
TGTGCCAGCAGCTCGGGACAGGGAGTTGGTAGAGAGACCCAGTACTTC
>-|many|TRBJ1-6|TRBV7-8
CASSAMRVGNSPLHF
TGTGCCAGCAGCGCGATGCGGGTGGGGAATTCACCCCTCCACTTT
>-|many|TRBJ1-6|TRBV9
CASIGGGLNSPLHF
TGTGCCAGCATTGGGGGGGGCTTAAACTCACCCCTCCACTTT
>TRBD1|many|TRBJ2-7|TRBV6-1
CASSGGGYYEQYF
TGTGCCAGCAGTGGAGGGGGCTACTACGAGCAGTACTTC
>TRBD2|many|TRBJ2-5|TRBV2
CASHRLAGESGTQYF
TGTGCCAGCCACAGACTAGCGGGAGAGTCAGGGACCCAGTACTTC
>-|many|TRBJ1-5|TRBV28
CASREESIQPQHF
TGTGCCAGCCGCGAGGAATCCATCCAGCCCCAGCATTTT
>-|-|TRBJ1-1|TRBV6-2/TRBV6-3
CASTLDGMNTEAFF
TGTGCCAGCACCCTGGACGGAATGAACACTGAAGCTTTCTTT
>-|many|TRBJ1-2|TRBV19
CASSPGAGLPYGYTF
TGTGCCAGTAGTCCGGGGGCAGGCCTACCCTATGGCTACACCTTC
>TRBD1|many|TRBJ2-7|TRBV6-5
CASSYRGQGDEQYF
TGTGCCAGCAGTTACCGGGGACAGGGGGACGAGCAGTACTTC
>-|many|TRBJ1-5|TRBV12-3/TRBV12-4
CASSLGGLGGRNQPQHF
TGTGCCAGCAGTTTAGGTGGGTTAGGGGGACGCAATCAGCCCCAGCATTTT
>-|many|TRBJ2-4|TRBV20-1
CSASGLNKNIQYF
TGCAGTGCTAGTGGCCTGAACAAAAACATTCAGTACTTC
>-|-|TRBJ2-7|TRBV7-2
CASSHTMRRGEQYF
TGTGCCAGCAGCCACACAATGCGACGGGGCGAGCAGTACTTC
>-|many|TRBJ2-2|TRBV27
CASTVSGVSETGELFF
TGTGCCAGCACCGTCTCAGGGGTGTCGGAGACCGGGGAGCTGTTTTTT
>-|-|TRBJ1-1|TRBV28
CASGAGAMNTEAFF
TGTGCCAGCGGGGCGGGGGCAATGAACACTGAAGCTTTCTTT
>-|few|TRBJ1-3|TRBV6-1
CASSENLLNTIYF
TGTGCCAGCAGTGAGAATCTCTTGAACACCATATATTTT
>-|-|TRBJ2-5|TRBV10-3
CAISDARTAQETQYF
TGTGCCATCAGTGATGCACGGACAGCCCAAGAGACCCAGTACTTC
>TRBD1|-|TRBJ1-2|TRBV6-1
CASRRTGRGYTF
TGTGCCAGCAGAAGGACAGGGCGCGGCTACACCTTC
>-|-|TRBJ2-7|TRBV7-2
CASSSSYSVYERYF
TGTGCCAGCAGCTCCTCTTACAGTGTCTACGAGCGGTACTTC
>-|many|TRBJ1-2|TRBV28
CASSLSSLGYTF
TGTGCCAGCAGTTTAAGCAGCCTGGGCTACACCTTC
>-|many|TRBJ1-3|TRBV5-1
CASSFVADSGNTIYF
TGCGCCAGCAGCTTCGTGGCAGACTCTGGAAACACCATATATTTT
>-|-|TRBJ2-7|TRBV2
CASSDDTLYEQYF
TGTGCCAGCAGTGATGACACCCTCTACGAGCAGTACTTC
>TRBD1|-|TRBJ1-2|TRBV12-3/TRBV12-4
CASSRDRFDYGYTF
TGTGCCAGCAGTCGGGACAGGTTTGACTATGGCTACACCTTC
>-|many|TRBJ2-7|TRBV4-1
CASSQAVSPGLVSSYEQYF
TGCGCCAGCAGCCAAGCCGTTTCTCCCGGGTTGGTGAGCTCCTACGAGCAGTACTTC
>-|many|TRBJ1-5|TRBV7-8
CASSLAGWNSNQPQHF
TGTGCCAGCAGCTTGGCTGGATGGAATAGCAATCAGCCCCAGCATTTT
>-|-|TRBJ2-5|TRBV7-2
CASSSPRRETQYF
TGTGCCAGCAGCTCCCCCAGACGAGAGACCCAGTACTTC
>TRBD1|-|TRBJ1-2|TRBV5-1
CASRQQGNYGYTF
TGCGCCAGCAGACAACAGGGGAACTATGGCTACACCTTC
>TRBD1|-|TRBJ2-2|TRBV30
CAWSRAGGANTGELFF
TGTGCCTGGAGTAGGGCAGGGGGCGCGAACACCGGGGAGCTGTTTTTT
>-|once|TRBJ2-5|TRBV12-3/TRBV12-4
CASSFPDRDQETQYF
TGTGCCAGCAGTTTCCCAGACCGAGACCAAGAGACCCAGTACTTC
>TRBD2|few|TRBJ2-7|TRBV12-3/TRBV12-4
CASSLGPLVAGGDEQYF
TGTGCCAGCAGTTTAGGCCCTTTGGTAGCGGGGGGGGACGAGCAGTACTTC
>-|-|TRBJ1-5|TRBV6-2/TRBV6-3
CASSYLTASGPQHF
TGTGCCAGCAGTTACTTAACAGCCTCGGGGCCCCAGCATTTT
>-|many|TRBJ1-5|TRBV5-1
CASSLDHRGVSNQPQHF
TGCGCCAGCAGCTTGGACCACCGGGGGGTTAGCAATCAGCCCCAGCATTTT
>-|-|TRBJ1-3|TRBV7-3
CASSLEGPSGNTIYF
TGTGCCAGCAGCTTGGAGGGGCCTTCTGGAAACACCATATATTTT